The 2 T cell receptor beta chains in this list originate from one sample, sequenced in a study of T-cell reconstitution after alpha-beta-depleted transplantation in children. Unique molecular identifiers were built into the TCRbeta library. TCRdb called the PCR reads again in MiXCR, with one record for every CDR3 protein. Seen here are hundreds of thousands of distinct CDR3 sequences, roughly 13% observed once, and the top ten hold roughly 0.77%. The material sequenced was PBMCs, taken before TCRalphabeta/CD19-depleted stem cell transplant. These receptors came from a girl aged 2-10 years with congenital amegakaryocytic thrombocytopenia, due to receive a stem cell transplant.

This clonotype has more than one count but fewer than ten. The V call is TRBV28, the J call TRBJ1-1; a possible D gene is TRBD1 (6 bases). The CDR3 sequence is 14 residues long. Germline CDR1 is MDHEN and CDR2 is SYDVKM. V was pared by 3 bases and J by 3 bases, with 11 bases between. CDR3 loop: CASSLHREDTEAFF. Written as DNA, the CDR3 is TGTGCCAGCAGTTTGCACAGGGAGGACACTGAAGCTTTCTTT.

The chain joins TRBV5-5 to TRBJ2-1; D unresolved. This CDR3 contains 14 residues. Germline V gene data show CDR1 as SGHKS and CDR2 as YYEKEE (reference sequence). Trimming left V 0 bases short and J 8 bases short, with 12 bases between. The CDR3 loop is CASSLVSGDYEQFF. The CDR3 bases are TGTGCCAGCAGCTTGGTCAGTGGCGATTATGAGCAGTTCTTC.